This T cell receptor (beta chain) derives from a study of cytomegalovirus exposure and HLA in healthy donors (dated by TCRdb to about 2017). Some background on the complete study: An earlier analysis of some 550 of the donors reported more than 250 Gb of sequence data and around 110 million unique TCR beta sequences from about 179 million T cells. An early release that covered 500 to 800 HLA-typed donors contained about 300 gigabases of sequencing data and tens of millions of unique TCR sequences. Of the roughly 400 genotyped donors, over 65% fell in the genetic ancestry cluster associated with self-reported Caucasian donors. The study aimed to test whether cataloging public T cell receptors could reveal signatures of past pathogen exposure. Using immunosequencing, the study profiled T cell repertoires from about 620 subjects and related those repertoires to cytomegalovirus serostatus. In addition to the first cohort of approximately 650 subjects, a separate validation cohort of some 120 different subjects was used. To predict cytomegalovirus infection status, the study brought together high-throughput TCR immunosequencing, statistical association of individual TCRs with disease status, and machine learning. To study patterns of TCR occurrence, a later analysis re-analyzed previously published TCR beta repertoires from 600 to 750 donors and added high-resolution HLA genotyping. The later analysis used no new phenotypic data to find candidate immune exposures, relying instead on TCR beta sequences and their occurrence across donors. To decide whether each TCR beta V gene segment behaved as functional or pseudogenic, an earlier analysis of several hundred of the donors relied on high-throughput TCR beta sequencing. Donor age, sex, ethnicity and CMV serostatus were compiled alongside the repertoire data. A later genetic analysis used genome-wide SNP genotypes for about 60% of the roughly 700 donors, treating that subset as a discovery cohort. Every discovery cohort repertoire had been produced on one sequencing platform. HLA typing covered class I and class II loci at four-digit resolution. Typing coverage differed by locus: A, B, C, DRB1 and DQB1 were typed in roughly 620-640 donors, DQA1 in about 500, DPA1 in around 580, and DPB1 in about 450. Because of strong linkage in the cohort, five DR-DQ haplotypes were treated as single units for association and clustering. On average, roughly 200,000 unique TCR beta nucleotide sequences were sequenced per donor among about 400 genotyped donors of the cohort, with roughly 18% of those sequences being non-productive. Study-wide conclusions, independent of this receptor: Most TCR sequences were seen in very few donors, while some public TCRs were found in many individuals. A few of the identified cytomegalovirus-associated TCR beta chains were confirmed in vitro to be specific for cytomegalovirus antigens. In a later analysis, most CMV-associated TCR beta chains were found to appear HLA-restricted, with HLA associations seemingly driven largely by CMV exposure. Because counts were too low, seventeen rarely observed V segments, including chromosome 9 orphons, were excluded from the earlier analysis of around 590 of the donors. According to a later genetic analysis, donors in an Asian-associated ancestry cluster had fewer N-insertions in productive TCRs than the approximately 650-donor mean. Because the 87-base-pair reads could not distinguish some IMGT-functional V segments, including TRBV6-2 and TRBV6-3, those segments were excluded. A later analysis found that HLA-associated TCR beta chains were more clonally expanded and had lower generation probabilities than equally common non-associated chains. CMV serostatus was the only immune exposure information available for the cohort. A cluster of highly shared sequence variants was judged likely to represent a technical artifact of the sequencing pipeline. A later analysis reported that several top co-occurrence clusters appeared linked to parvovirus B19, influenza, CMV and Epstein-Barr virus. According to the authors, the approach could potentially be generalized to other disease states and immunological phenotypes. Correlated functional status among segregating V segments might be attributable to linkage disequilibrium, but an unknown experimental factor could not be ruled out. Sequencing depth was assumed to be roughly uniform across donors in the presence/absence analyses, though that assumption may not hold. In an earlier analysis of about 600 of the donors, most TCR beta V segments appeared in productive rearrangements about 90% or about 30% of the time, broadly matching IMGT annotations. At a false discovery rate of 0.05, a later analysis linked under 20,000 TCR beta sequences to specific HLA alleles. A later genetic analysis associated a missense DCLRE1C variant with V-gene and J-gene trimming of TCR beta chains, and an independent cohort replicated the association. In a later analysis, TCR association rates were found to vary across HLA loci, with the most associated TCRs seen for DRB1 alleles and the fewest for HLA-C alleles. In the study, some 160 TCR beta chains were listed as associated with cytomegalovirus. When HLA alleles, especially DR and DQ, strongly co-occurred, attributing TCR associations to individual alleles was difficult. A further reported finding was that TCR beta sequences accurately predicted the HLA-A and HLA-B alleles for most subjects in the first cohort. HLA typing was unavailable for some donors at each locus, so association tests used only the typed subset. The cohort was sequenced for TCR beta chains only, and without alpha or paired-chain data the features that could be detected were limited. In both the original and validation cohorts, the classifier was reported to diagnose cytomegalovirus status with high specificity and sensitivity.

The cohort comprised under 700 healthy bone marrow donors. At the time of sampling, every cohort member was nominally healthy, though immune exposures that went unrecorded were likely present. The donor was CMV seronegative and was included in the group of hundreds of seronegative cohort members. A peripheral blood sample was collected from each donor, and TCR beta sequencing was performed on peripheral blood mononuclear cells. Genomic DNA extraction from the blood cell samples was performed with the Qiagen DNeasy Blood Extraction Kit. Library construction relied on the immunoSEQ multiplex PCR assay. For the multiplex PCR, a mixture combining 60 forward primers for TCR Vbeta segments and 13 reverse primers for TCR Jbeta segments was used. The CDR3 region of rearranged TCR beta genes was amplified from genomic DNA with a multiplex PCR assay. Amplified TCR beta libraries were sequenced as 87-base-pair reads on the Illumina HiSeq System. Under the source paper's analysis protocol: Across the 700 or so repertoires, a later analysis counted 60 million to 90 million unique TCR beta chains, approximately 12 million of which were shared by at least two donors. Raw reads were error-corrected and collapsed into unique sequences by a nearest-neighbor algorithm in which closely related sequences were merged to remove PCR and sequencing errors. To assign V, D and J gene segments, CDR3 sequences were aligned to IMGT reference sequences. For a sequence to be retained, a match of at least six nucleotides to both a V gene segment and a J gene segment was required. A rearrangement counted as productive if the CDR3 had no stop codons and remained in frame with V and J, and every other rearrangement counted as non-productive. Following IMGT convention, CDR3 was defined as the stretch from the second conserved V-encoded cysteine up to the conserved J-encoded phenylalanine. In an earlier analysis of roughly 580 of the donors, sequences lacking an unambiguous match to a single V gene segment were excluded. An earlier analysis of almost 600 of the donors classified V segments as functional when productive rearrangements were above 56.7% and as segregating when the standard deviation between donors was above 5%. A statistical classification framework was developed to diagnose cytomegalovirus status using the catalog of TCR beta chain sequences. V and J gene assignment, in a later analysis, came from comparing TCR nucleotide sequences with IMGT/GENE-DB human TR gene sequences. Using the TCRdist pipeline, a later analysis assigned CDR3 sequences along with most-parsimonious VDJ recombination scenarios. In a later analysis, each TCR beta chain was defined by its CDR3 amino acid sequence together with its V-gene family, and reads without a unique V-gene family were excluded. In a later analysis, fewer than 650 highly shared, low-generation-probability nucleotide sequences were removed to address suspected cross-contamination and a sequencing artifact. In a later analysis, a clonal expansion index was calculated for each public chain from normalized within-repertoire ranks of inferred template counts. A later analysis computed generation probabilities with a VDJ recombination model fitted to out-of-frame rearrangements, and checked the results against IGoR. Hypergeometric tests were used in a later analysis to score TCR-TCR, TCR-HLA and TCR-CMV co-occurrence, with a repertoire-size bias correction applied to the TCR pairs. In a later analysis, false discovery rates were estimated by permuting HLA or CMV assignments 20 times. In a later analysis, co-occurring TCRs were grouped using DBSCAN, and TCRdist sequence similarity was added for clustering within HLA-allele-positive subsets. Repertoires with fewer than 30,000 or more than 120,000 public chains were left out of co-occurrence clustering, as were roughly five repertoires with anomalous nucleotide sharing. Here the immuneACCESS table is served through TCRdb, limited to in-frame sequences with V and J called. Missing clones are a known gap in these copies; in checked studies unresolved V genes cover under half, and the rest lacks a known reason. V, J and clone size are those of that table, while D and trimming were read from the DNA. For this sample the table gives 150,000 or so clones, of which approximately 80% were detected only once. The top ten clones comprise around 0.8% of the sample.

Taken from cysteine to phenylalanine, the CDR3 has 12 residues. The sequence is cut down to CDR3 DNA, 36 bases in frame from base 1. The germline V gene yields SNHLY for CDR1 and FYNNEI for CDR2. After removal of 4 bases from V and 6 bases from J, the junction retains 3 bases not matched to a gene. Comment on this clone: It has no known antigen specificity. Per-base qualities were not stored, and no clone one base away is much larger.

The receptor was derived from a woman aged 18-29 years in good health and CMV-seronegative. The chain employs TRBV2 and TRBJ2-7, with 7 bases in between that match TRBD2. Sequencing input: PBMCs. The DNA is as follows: TGTGCCAGCAGTGGTAGGGAGGGCGAGCAGTACTTC. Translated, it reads CASSGREGEQYF.